Sequencing of this TCR beta chain was carried out in a study of shared clonotypes between healthy human individuals. Regarding the study as a whole: With few donors, the genetic and exposure-history diversity represented was limited.

CD45RO negativity and positive selection for CCR7 defined naive CD8 cells, a population that excluded terminally differentiated effector memory CD45RA+ cells. On this clone itself: Its antigen is undetermined.

Unmatched junction bases numbered 5, after V lost 0 bases and J lost 4 bases. CDR1 is MGHRA, CDR2 YSYEKL, per germline. The CDR3 sequence is 17 residues long. Profiled with immunoSEQ multiplex PCR; TCRdb holds only in-frame clones, not every one. Counted here are about 700,000 clones, about 90% occurring once; the ten biggest clones make up approximately 22%. This sequence originates from a man in his thirties or forties in good health. The sequencing sample was made of naive CD8+ T cells sorted from blood. The chain joins TRBV4-1 to TRBJ1-4; 10 bases fit TRBD1. The CDR3 DNA sequence: TGCGCCAGCAGCCAAGAAGGGACAGGGGCTTTTAATGAAAAACTGTTTTTT. Translated: CASSQEGTGAFNEKLFF.